The source of this T cell receptor beta chain is a study of blood T cell repertoires in COVID-19. Study in general: There were acute and convalescent COVID-19 samples, and they came from the United States, Italy and Spain.

Trimming cost V 3 bases and J 2 bases, with 11 bases left between them. The CDR3 is 14 residues long. Germline lookup yields CDR1 SGHRS and CDR2 YFSETQ. Sequenced by immunoSEQ multiplex PCR; TCRdb stores in-frame clones only, minus some. Of some 250,000 clones in the sample, about 86% were seen once. Sequenced: peripheral blood. J is TRBJ2-5 and V is TRBV5-1; the D is unclear. This TCR was sampled from a woman in her twenties or thirties who had recovered from COVID-19. Written as DNA, the CDR3 is TGCGCCAGCAGCTACCGATTGGCACAAGAGACCCAGTACTTC. Translating gives CASSYRLAQETQYF.